A single sample is the source of the 31 T cell receptor beta chains below, sequenced in a study of blood T cell repertoires in COVID-19. Libraries were prepared by immunoSEQ multiplex PCR; TCRdb keeps only in-frame clonotypes and omits some of them. This table has 35,000 to 40,000 clones, roughly 85% appearing once. Sequencing input: peripheral blood. The receptors derive from a human donor in a cohort sampled during active COVID-19.

The J gene is TRBJ1-2, the V gene TRBV5-1; 8 bases are a match to TRBD1. CDR1 and CDR2 from the germline V gene are SGHRS and YFSETQ. The CDR3 totals 14 residues. Trimming removed 4 bases from V and 6 bases from J; junction bases left unmatched: 8. CDR3 in DNA: TGCGCCAGCAGCGTAGGACAGGGAGTCCATGGCTACACCTTC. Protein sequence: CASSVGQGVHGYTF.

The rearrangement joins TRBV2 to TRBJ1-4, with TRBD1 matching 10 bases. V trimming: 6 bases; J trimming: 6 bases; junction bases outside the gene matches: 4. This CDR3 comprises 14 residues. Germline CDR1 is SNHLY and CDR2 is FYNNEI. CDR3 region: CASRTGTGDEKLFF. The CDR3 nucleotides read TGTGCCAGCAGAACCGGGACAGGGGATGAAAAACTGTTTTTT.

The chain is built from TRBV19 and TRBJ1-5, with 8 nucleotides matching TRBD1. From germline, CDR1 is LNHDA and CDR2 SQIVND (reference sequence). Trimming took 2 bases from V and 5 from J; bases not matched to a gene: 8. The CDR3 has 16 residues. Here the CDR3 DNA reads TGTGCCAGTAGTATACTCCACGACAGGGGCGATCAGCCCCAGCATTTT. Translated: CASSILHDRGDQPQHF.

The rearrangement links TRBV6-5 to TRBJ2-7, with TRBD1 matching 8 bases. J gave up 3 bases and V 5 bases, and 6 bases lay outside the gene matches. The CDR3 spans 14 residues. Per the germline V gene, CDR1 is MNHEY and CDR2 is SVGAGI. This CDR3 is CASSPPGQGYEQYF. CDR3 coding DNA: TGTGCCAGCAGTCCTCCCGGACAGGGCTACGAGCAGTACTTC.

The rearrangement uses TRBV7-9 and TRBJ1-5; D might be TRBD1 (5 bases). The V gene lost 0 bases and the J gene lost 5 bases, with 5 bases spanning the gap. The CDR3 runs to 13 residues. Germline loops: CDR1 SEHNR, CDR2 FQNEAQ (reference sequence). The CDR3 region is CASSLAGDQPQHF. The CDR3 bases are TGTGCCAGCAGCTTAGCAGGGGATCAGCCCCAGCATTTT.

DNA of the CDR3: TGTGCCAGCAGTACTGACAGGGATTCCTACGAGCAGTACTTC. Protein product: CASSTDRDSYEQYF. This chain connects TRBV2 to TRBJ2-7, with 7 bases matching TRBD1. This CDR3 is 14 amino acids long. The junction had 5 bases not matched to a gene; V was cut back by 5 bases and J by 1 base. Looked up from germline, CDR1 is SNHLY and CDR2 is FYNNEI.

CDR3 DNA: TGCGCCAGCAGCCAAGATACGAGTCTCTCCTACGAGCAGTACTTC. Translating it yields CASSQDTSLSYEQYF. The J gene is TRBJ2-7, the V gene TRBV4-1; D remains unclear. Germline assignment: CDR1 MGHRA and CDR2 YSYEKL. The CDR3 consists of 15 residues. Trimming took off 0 bases at V and 0 bases at J, with 9 bases between the two ends.

The rearrangement joins TRBV2 to TRBJ1-2; 8 nucleotides match TRBD1. There are 13 residues in the CDR3. The germline CDR1 and CDR2 sequences are SNHLY and FYNNEI. The ends lost 4 bases at V and 8 bases at J; junction bases unmatched: 6. The CDR3 spells CASSVSDRGGYTF. In DNA, the CDR3 is TGTGCCAGCAGTGTGTCCGACAGGGGCGGCTACACCTTC.

The chain has TRBV5-1 and TRBJ1-5, with D possibly TRBD1 on 6 matching bases. The CDR3 is made up of 13 amino acids. V lost 5 bases and J 4 bases, leaving 10 bases between the germline ends. Germline V lookup: CDR1 SGHRS, CDR2 YFSETQ. The CDR3 nucleotides read TGCGCCAGCAGTTATGGACAGAATCAGCCCCAGCATTTT. Protein product: CASSYGQNQPQHF.

V is TRBV2 and J is TRBJ2-3, with D possibly TRBD1 on 6 matching bases. V was pared by 6 bases and J by 5 bases, with 12 bases between. From germline, CDR1 is SNHLY and CDR2 FYNNEI. This CDR3 has 13 residues. The CDR3 loop reads CASSRQARDTQYF. The CDR3, as DNA: TGTGCCAGCAGCAGACAGGCCCGAGATACGCAGTATTTT.

This sequence joins TRBV6-5 and TRBJ2-5; TRBD2 might be the D (6 bases). This CDR3 has 11 residues. Trimming removed 4 bases from V and 12 bases from J, with 12 bases in between. CDR1 MNHEY and CDR2 SVGAGI come from the germline V gene. CDR3 DNA: TGTGCCAGCAGTTCCAGGGAGGATAAGTACTTC. It yields the protein CASSSREDKYF.

V and J are TRBV2 and TRBJ2-7; 8 bases match TRBD1. The germline gives CDR1 SNHLY, CDR2 FYNNEI. The CDR3 consists of 15 residues. The V gene end was trimmed by 2 bases and the J gene end by 6 bases; junction bases not matched to a gene: 9. DNA of the CDR3: TGTGCCAGCAGTGAATGGGCAGGGGGCCGCAGCGAGCAGTACTTC. The encoded protein is CASSEWAGGRSEQYF.

V is TRBV5-1 and J is TRBJ2-1, with 8 positions matching TRBD2. This CDR3 contains 14 residues. J gave up 7 bases and V 6 bases, and 9 bases lay outside the gene matches. Germline V gene lookup returns CDR1 SGHRS and CDR2 YFSETQ. The DNA for the CDR3 is TGCGCCAGCACCGGGGGGGCCAGTAGGAATGAGCAGTTCTTC. As protein: CASTGGASRNEQFF.

The chain uses TRBV19 and TRBJ1-6, with TRBD1 as a possible D gene (5 bases). V shed 7 bases and J shed 3 bases, with 10 bases lying between them. This CDR3 is built from 14 residues. Germline V gene sequence: CDR1 LNHDA, CDR2 SQIVND (reference sequence). The CDR3: CASTLDSYNSPLHF. CDR3 nucleotides: TGTGCCAGTACGCTAGACAGCTATAATTCACCCCTCCACTTT.

The V call is TRBV19, the J call TRBJ2-1; D is possibly TRBD2 (6 bases). Germline loops: CDR1 LNHDA, CDR2 SQIVND (reference sequence). Trimming pared 5 bases from V and 13 bases from J, leaving 18 bases between. The CDR3 has 13 amino acids. CDR3 nucleotides: TGTGCCAGTAGTTTCCCCTCGGGACTCCACCAGTTCTTC. Translated: CASSFPSGLHQFF.

The chain carries TRBV5-4 and TRBJ1-1, with TRBD1 matching 7 bases. Germline V CDR1 and CDR2: SGHNT, YYREEE (reference sequence). This CDR3 comprises 14 residues. The V and J ends lost 4 bases and 7 bases, in that order; junction bases with no gene match: 10. This CDR3 is CASSTRTGVNEAFF. The CDR3 nucleotides read TGTGCCAGCAGCACGCGGACAGGAGTAAATGAAGCTTTCTTT.

V and J are TRBV10-1 and TRBJ2-1; TRBD1 agrees at 8 bases. Germline loops: CDR1 WNHNN, CDR2 SYGVQD (reference sequence). This CDR3 spans 14 amino acids. Germline trimming cut 5 bases from V and 6 bases from J; bases unmatched to any gene: 6. CDR3 sequence: CASSRRQGINEQFF. In DNA, the CDR3 is TGCGCCAGCAGTCGGCGACAGGGGATCAATGAGCAGTTCTTC.

CDR3 sequence (DNA): TGTGCCAGCAGTTTCGGAGCCAGGGGTTATGGCTACACCTTC. Translated, it gives CASSFGARGYGYTF. The chain has TRBV28 and TRBJ1-2; D might be TRBD1 (6 bases). The CDR3 runs to 14 residues. The germline V and J ends were trimmed by 3 bases and 5 bases, with 13 bases remaining between them. Germline lookup yields CDR1 MDHEN and CDR2 SYDVKM.

In this sample, this clone turned up once. This chain links TRBV5-1 with TRBJ2-7; TRBD2 aligns across 7 bases. Unmatched junction bases numbered 8, after V lost 5 bases and J lost 3 bases. Germline lookup yields CDR1 SGHRS and CDR2 YFSETQ. The CDR3 extends over 14 amino acids. The DNA for the CDR3 is TGCGCCAGCAGTTTCTCTAGCGGCGGCTACGAGCAGTACTTC. This sequence encodes CASSFSSGGYEQYF. The whole variable domain, filled in from reference TRBV5-1 and TRBJ2-7, reads KAGVTQTPRYLIKTRGQQVTLSCSPISGHRSVSWYQQTPGQGLQFLFEYFSETQRNKGNFPGRFSGRQFSNSRSEMNVSTLELGDSALYLCASSFSSGGYEQYFGPGTRLTVT.

The genes are TRBV5-1 and TRBJ2-5; TRBD2 aligns across 8 bases. V lost 1 base, J lost 5 bases, and 4 bases stayed unmatched. The CDR3 has 14 amino acids. CDR1 and CDR2 from the germline V gene are SGHRS and YFSETQ. The CDR3 reads CASSLSGGGETQYF. The CDR3 DNA reads TGCGCCAGCAGCTTGAGCGGGGGAGGGGAGACCCAGTACTTC.

The rearrangement links TRBV5-5 to TRBJ1-4; 9 bases agree with TRBD1. V was pared by 4 bases and J by 0 bases, with 4 bases of the junction left unmatched. The CDR3 covers 16 residues. Germline V gene lookup returns CDR1 SGHKS and CDR2 YYEKEE (reference sequence). CDR3 residues: CASSPGTGPTNEKLFF. The CDR3 bases are TGTGCCAGCAGCCCCGGGACAGGGCCAACTAATGAAAAACTGTTTTTT.

The chain recombines TRBV27 with TRBJ2-3; 10 nucleotides line up with TRBD2. The CDR3 loop spans 15 amino acids. Germline-derived CDR1 and CDR2 are MNHEY and SMNVEV (reference sequence). The ends lost 4 bases at V and 6 bases at J; junction bases unmatched: 7. The CDR3 nucleotides read TGTGCCAGCAGTTCCCCCAGCGGGGGGGCGGATACGCAGTATTTT. Translated: CASSSPSGGADTQYF.

This rearrangement joins TRBV7-6 to TRBJ2-3, with D possibly matching TRBD1 (6 bases). The CDR3 contains 15 residues. Germline CDR1 and CDR2: SGHVS and FNYEAQ. Trimming shortened V by 5 bases and J by 0 bases, and 12 bases separated the two germline ends. The CDR3 sequence: CASSRVDRSTDTQYF. The CDR3 DNA reads TGTGCCAGCAGCCGAGTGGACAGAAGCACAGATACGCAGTATTTT.

The rearrangement links TRBV5-1 to TRBJ2-5, with 11 bases fitting TRBD2. Germline CDR1 SGHRS, CDR2 YFSETQ. The CDR3 consists of 14 residues. V was pared by 4 bases and J by 5 bases, with 4 bases of the junction left unmatched. CDR3 region: CASSLGTSGETQYF. The CDR3 coding sequence is TGCGCCAGCAGCCTCGGGACTAGCGGCGAGACCCAGTACTTC.

The chain joins TRBV9 to TRBJ2-3; D is unresolved. The CDR3 is made up of 15 amino acids. The ends were cut back, 0 bases at V and 2 bases at J, with 10 bases in the middle. In germline, CDR1 is SGDLS, CDR2 YYNGEE. Here the CDR3 DNA reads TGTGCCAGCAGCGTAGAGTTGAGCGACACAGATACGCAGTATTTT. It specifies CASSVELSDTDTQYF.

The gene calls are TRBV7-3 and TRBJ2-1; 12 nucleotides line up with TRBD2. This CDR3 is 16 amino acids long. CDR1 and CDR2 (germline): SGHTA, FQGTGA. Unmatched junction bases numbered 5, after V lost 5 bases and J lost 3 bases. CDR3 amino acids: CASSPTSGGFYNEQFF. CDR3 DNA: TGTGCCAGCAGCCCTACTAGCGGGGGGTTCTACAATGAGCAGTTCTTC.

The table lists this clone with a few counts. Other DNA sequences within the sample encode an identical CDR3. V and J are TRBV3-1 (or the pseudogene TRBV3-2) and TRBJ1-1; D may be TRBD1 (5 bases). Germline V gene data show CDR1 as LGHDT and CDR2 as YNNKEL (reference sequence). CDR3 size: 13 residues. Trimming removed 4 bases from V and 2 bases from J, with 8 bases in between. The CDR3 DNA sequence: TGTGCCAGCAGCCCCAGGGTAAACACTGAAGCTTTCTTT. This encodes CASSPRVNTEAFF.

V and J are TRBV5-4 and TRBJ2-5; D might be TRBD2 (7 bases). This CDR3 comprises 14 residues. V lost 1 base to trimming and J lost 5 bases, with 12 bases between them. In germline, CDR1 is SGHNT, CDR2 YYREEE (reference sequence). The CDR3 nucleotides read TGTGCCAGCAGCTTGAAGGGGGAGGGTGAGACCCAGTACTTC. This codes for CASSLKGEGETQYF.

The chain joins TRBV12-3 or TRBV12-4 to TRBJ1-2; D remains unclear. With 2 bases removed from V and 8 bases from J, the gap between germline ends came to 6 bases. This CDR3 is 11 amino acids long. The CDR3 nucleotides are TGTGCCAGCAGTTTATTGGGCGGCTACACCTTC. Amino acid sequence: CASSLLGGYTF.

This chain links TRBV12-5 with TRBJ2-3, with 10 bases identical to TRBD2. The V gene end was trimmed by 5 bases and the J gene end by 11 bases; junction bases not matched to a gene: 13. The CDR3 has 15 amino acids. The germline V gene has CDR1 LGHNT and CDR2 FRNRAP. As DNA, the CDR3 is TGTGCTAGTGGTCGCCCAAGCGGGGGGGCCCGGGGGCAGTATTTT. This sequence encodes CASGRPSGGARGQYF.

This sequence joins TRBV7-9 and TRBJ2-5; 7 nucleotides align to TRBD2. The trim removed 5 bases at V and 6 bases at J, leaving 9 bases unmatched. This CDR3 has 14 amino acids. CDR1 and CDR2 (germline): SEHNR, FQNEAQ (reference sequence). CDR3 sequence: CASSGRGEVKTQYF. DNA for the CDR3: TGTGCCAGCAGCGGCCGGGGGGAAGTGAAGACCCAGTACTTC. Using reference TRBV7-9 and TRBJ2-5 for the parts outside the CDR3, the full variable domain is DTGVSQNPRHKITKRGQNVTFRCDPISEHNRLYWYRQTLGQGPEFLTYFQNEAQLEKSRLLSDRFSAERPKGSFSTLEIQRTEQGDSAMYLCASSGRGEVKTQYFGPGTRLLVL.